These 32 T cell receptor beta chains came from one sample sequenced in a study of cytomegalovirus exposure and HLA in healthy donors. This PCR relied on a set of 60 Vbeta primers and 13 Jbeta primers. Data came from immunoSEQ multiplex PCR; TCRdb stores just in-frame clones and leaves some out. The sample holds tens of thousands of clones, around 72% seen once. Material: PBMCs. These receptors were obtained from a middle-aged woman in good health and CMV-seropositive.

The sample holds a few counts of this clone. V gene TRBV6-5 combines with J gene TRBJ1-2, with D perhaps matching TRBD1 (6 bases). Germline V gene lookup returns CDR1 MNHEY and CDR2 SVGAGI. V lost 5 bases and J lost 7, with 14 bases in between. This CDR3 spans 13 amino acids. CDR3 sequence (DNA): TGTGCCAGCAGTATCTCCAGGGGACGTGGCTACACCTTC. It is translated as CASSISRGRGYTF.

The chain couples TRBV7-3 to TRBJ2-3; perhaps TRBD2 as D (5 bases). The CDR3 spans 13 residues. V gave up 5 bases and J gave up 4 bases, with 10 bases separating them. Germline V CDR1 and CDR2: SGHTA, FQGTGA. The CDR3 region is CASSREIADTQYF. The CDR3 region has the DNA TGTGCCAGCAGCAGGGAGATTGCAGATACGCAGTATTTT.

V usage is TRBV11-2 and J usage is TRBJ2-7; no clear D. CDR1 is SGHAT, CDR2 FQNNGV, per germline. Trimming removed 0 bases from V and 6 bases from J, with 9 bases in between. The CDR3 has 13 amino acids. The CDR3 DNA sequence: TGTGCCAGCAGCTTAGATTTGGCACGCGAGCAGTACTTC. It translates to CASSLDLAREQYF.

The V gene is TRBV19, the J gene TRBJ1-2; D gene uncertain. The CDR3 is 11 residues long. Germline CDR1 and CDR2: LNHDA and SQIVND (reference sequence). Between the trimmed V and J ends, which lost 3 bases and 8 bases, there was a span of 7 bases. CDR3 nucleotides: TGTGCCAGTAGTATCAGAGGCGGCTACACCTTC. Translating gives CASSIRGGYTF. Variable domain in full (rest from reference TRBV19 and TRBJ1-2): DGGITQSPKYLFRKEGQNVTLSCEQNLNHDAMYWYRQDPGQGLRLIYYSQIVNDFQKGDIAEGYSVSREKKESFPLTVTSAQKNPTAFYLCASSIRGGYTFGSGTRLTVV.

This chain uses TRBV5-6 with TRBJ1-2; TRBD1 aligns across 8 bases. J gave up 3 bases and V 2 bases, and 6 bases lay outside the gene matches. From germline, CDR1 is SGHDT and CDR2 YYEEEE. CDR3 size: 15 residues. CDR3 region: CASSFSGGEYYGYTF. DNA for the CDR3: TGTGCCAGCAGCTTTTCAGGGGGCGAATACTATGGCTACACCTTC.

The CDR3 spells CSVGLQGGEKLFF. For the CDR3, the DNA is TGCAGCGTCGGGTTGCAGGGGGGCGAAAAACTGTTTTTT. The chain combines TRBV29-1 with TRBJ1-4; 7 bases align to TRBD1. V lost 6 bases, J lost 8 bases, and 9 bases stayed unmatched. Germline assignment: CDR1 SQVTM and CDR2 ANQGSEA. CDR3 length: 13 residues.

In DNA, the CDR3 is TGTGCCATCAGCGAGGACCAAGGGGGCAATCAGCCCCAGCATTTT. Its protein product is CAISEDQGGNQPQHF. V and J are TRBV10-3 and TRBJ1-5; the D gene is possibly TRBD1 (5 bases). The CDR3 runs 15 residues. Germline V CDR1 and CDR2: ENHRY, SYGVKD. Deletions cut 6 bases from V and 2 bases from J, with 14 bases between.

The rearrangement joins TRBV10-1 to TRBJ2-5; D possibly corresponds to TRBD2 (5 bases). Germline V lookup: CDR1 WNHNN, CDR2 SYGVQD (reference sequence). CDR3 length: 13 amino acids. The V and J ends lost 4 bases and 0 bases respectively, with 6 bases between them. The CDR3 bases are TGCGCCAGCAGTGCCGGGAACCAAGAGACCCAGTACTTC. Its protein is CASSAGNQETQYF.

The table lists this clone with a count of one. J is TRBJ2-5 and V is TRBV2, with 15 bases aligning to TRBD2. This CDR3 has 15 amino acids. The V and J ends lost 8 bases and 5 bases, in that order; junction bases with no gene match: 6. Germline CDR1 SNHLY, CDR2 FYNNEI. CDR3 residues: CASGGLAGGRETQYF. DNA of the CDR3: TGTGCCAGCGGGGGACTAGCGGGAGGTCGGGAGACCCAGTACTTC.

This chain connects TRBV11-2 to TRBJ2-5, with 14 bases identical to TRBD2. The junction had 12 bases not matched to a gene; V was cut back by 2 bases and J by 4 bases. CDR3 size: 19 residues. Germline assignment: CDR1 SGHAT and CDR2 FQNNGV. The CDR3 reads CASSLPKQTSGGASETQYF. In nucleotides, the CDR3 is TGTGCCAGCAGCTTACCTAAACAGACTAGCGGGGGGGCCTCAGAGACCCAGTACTTC. The variable domain in full, with the rest retrieved from reference TRBV11-2 and TRBJ2-5, is EAGVAQSPRYKIIEKRQSVAFWCNPISGHATLYWYQQILGQGPKLLIQFQNNGVVDDSQLPKDRFSAERLKGVDSTLKIQPAKLEDSAVYLCASSLPKQTSGGASETQYFGPGTRLLVL.

The J gene is TRBJ2-7, the V gene TRBV4-1, with 8 bases aligning to TRBD2. Losses at the gene ends were 0 bases for V and 4 bases for J; bases not matched to a gene: 5. The CDR3 is 15 residues long. The germline V gene encodes CDR1 MGHRA and CDR2 YSYEKL. CDR3 bases: TGCGCCAGCAGCCAAGATCTTCGCGGGGGGTACGAGCAGTACTTC. This translates into CASSQDLRGGYEQYF.

V and J are TRBV19 and TRBJ2-3; D is perhaps TRBD1 (6 bases). CDR1 LNHDA and CDR2 SQIVND come from the germline V gene (reference sequence). V lost 6 bases to trimming and J lost 2 bases, with 15 bases between them. This CDR3 contains 15 residues. The CDR3 bases are TGTGCCAGTAGGGACAGAACAAGTAACACAGATACGCAGTATTTT. Translating it yields CASRDRTSNTDTQYF.

The DNA of the CDR3 is TGTGCCAGCAGTGGTTCAGGGTTCCACGAGCAGTACTTC. Translation gives CASSGSGFHEQYF. The V gene is TRBV6-6, the J gene TRBJ2-7; D may be TRBD1 (5 bases). Trimming pared 5 bases from V and 5 bases from J, leaving 13 bases between. The V gene's germline CDR1 is MNHNY and CDR2 SVGAGI (reference sequence). This CDR3 has 13 amino acids.

This clone was detected once. The CDR3 protein is CASSQDLSANEKLFF. CDR3 nucleotide sequence: TGCGCCAGCAGCCAAGATCTAAGCGCGAATGAAAAACTGTTTTTT. The rearrangement joins TRBV4-1 to TRBJ1-4; D is unresolved. The V end was cut by 0 bases, the J end by 5 bases, with 10 bases between. This CDR3 contains 15 residues. CDR1 MGHRA and CDR2 YSYEKL come from the germline V gene.

The chain employs TRBV2 and TRBJ2-5, with 14 bases fitting TRBD2. The CDR3 length is 16 residues. Germline CDR1 reads SNHLY; CDR2 reads FYNNEI. V was pared by 4 bases and J by 5 bases, with 6 bases of the junction left unmatched. The CDR3 region has the DNA TGTGCCAGCAGTGGACTAGCGGGGGGGCCTTGGGAGACCCAGTACTTC. Its translation is CASSGLAGGPWETQYF.

V gene TRBV7-8 combines with J gene TRBJ1-1; a possible D gene is TRBD1 (6 bases). V was pared by 1 base and J by 3 bases, with 12 bases between. The CDR3 is made up of 15 amino acids. The V gene's germline CDR1 is SGHVS and CDR2 FQNEAQ. Here the CDR3 DNA reads TGTGCCAGCAGCTTAGTTGGGGGCGGCTACACTGAAGCTTTCTTT. Translated: CASSLVGGGYTEAFF.

The chain combines TRBV4-1 with TRBJ1-3; TRBD1 might be the D (6 bases). The V gene's germline CDR1 is MGHRA and CDR2 YSYEKL. With 3 bases removed from V and 0 bases from J, the gap between germline ends came to 12 bases. This CDR3 is 16 amino acids long. The CDR3 sequence: CASSHPGQTSGNTIYF. The CDR3 nucleotides read TGCGCCAGCAGCCACCCGGGACAAACCTCTGGAAACACCATATATTTT.

The V and J genes are TRBV28 and TRBJ1-3; possible D gene TRBD1, 5 bases. V gave up 8 bases and J gave up 1 base, with 18 bases separating them. Looked up from germline, CDR1 is MDHEN and CDR2 is SYDVKM. The CDR3 is 16 amino acids. Here the CDR3 DNA reads TGTGCCAGCGGCTCCCCTCTGGGGGGGTCTGGAAACACCATATATTTT. Its protein is CASGSPLGGSGNTIYF.

This chain joins TRBV5-1 and TRBJ1-1, with 7 bases matching TRBD1. Germline V gene data show CDR1 as SGHRS and CDR2 as YFSETQ. Unmatched junction bases numbered 9, after V lost 2 bases and J lost 2 bases. The CDR3 is made up of 16 amino acids. This CDR3 is CASSFDQTGRNTEAFF. The CDR3 DNA reads as TGCGCCAGCAGCTTTGACCAGACAGGGAGAAACACTGAAGCTTTCTTT. The whole variable domain, filled in from reference TRBV5-1 and TRBJ1-1, reads KAGVTQTPRYLIKTRGQQVTLSCSPISGHRSVSWYQQTPGQGLQFLFEYFSETQRNKGNFPGRFSGRQFSNSRSEMNVSTLELGDSALYLCASSFDQTGRNTEAFFGQGTRLTVV.

V and J are TRBV15 and TRBJ1-3; unclear D gene. CDR1 LNHNV and CDR2 YYDKDF come from the germline V gene (reference sequence). The V end was cut by 0 bases, the J end by 8 bases, with 11 bases between. CDR3 length: 14 amino acids. CDR3 residues: CATSRDRGGDTIYF. The CDR3, as DNA: TGTGCCACCAGCAGAGATCGGGGTGGGGACACCATATATTTT. The full variable domain, rest sourced from reference TRBV15 and TRBJ1-3, is DAMVIQNPRYQVTQFGKPVTLSCSQTLNHNVMYWYQQKSSQAPKLLFHYYDKDFNNEADTPDNFQSRRPNTSFCFLDIRSPGLGDTAMYLCATSRDRGGDTIYFGEGSWLTVV.

This chain joins TRBV6-6 and TRBJ2-7; 9 bases are a match to TRBD1. Germline V gene sequence: CDR1 MNHNY, CDR2 SVGAGI (reference sequence). The CDR3 sequence is 16 residues long. Trimming at V came to 0 bases and at J to 5 bases, leaving 8 bases not matched to a gene. CDR3 in amino acids: CASSYSTGQGIDEQYF. The CDR3 nucleotides are TGTGCCAGCAGTTACTCGACGGGACAGGGAATCGACGAGCAGTACTTC.

This chain connects TRBV6-6 to TRBJ1-1, with D tentatively TRBD1 (5 bases). V gave up 3 bases and J gave up 1 base, with 6 bases separating them. Germline CDR1 is MNHNY and CDR2 is SVGAGI (reference sequence). This CDR3 region has 13 residues. The CDR3 is CASSYQGNTEAFF. CDR3 in DNA: TGTGCCAGCAGTTATCAGGGGAACACTGAAGCTTTCTTT.

This rearrangement joins TRBV5-1 to TRBJ2-7, with 9 bases identical to TRBD2. J lost 2 bases, V lost 0 bases, and 3 bases had no gene match. The germline CDR1 and CDR2 sequences are SGHRS and YFSETQ. The CDR3 consists of 15 residues. The CDR3 bases are TGCGCCAGCAGCTTGGGACTAGCGGAGACCTACGAGCAGTACTTC. It translates to CASSLGLAETYEQYF.

The chain recombines TRBV27 with TRBJ2-3; 10 bases fit TRBD1. The CDR3 has 14 residues. Germline CDR1 and CDR2: MNHEY and SMNVEV (reference sequence). V was clipped by 4 bases and J by 3 bases; unmatched bases: 1. The CDR3 here is CASSSGQGTDTQYF. CDR3 in DNA: TGTGCCAGCAGTTCGGGACAGGGGACAGATACGCAGTATTTT.

This clone appeared a single time. V usage is TRBV5-1 and J usage is TRBJ1-1; TRBD1 might be the D (6 bases). The CDR3 has 14 residues. Germline CDR1 and CDR2: SGHRS and YFSETQ. V was shortened by 4 bases and J by 5 bases, with 15 bases between the two germline ends. For the CDR3, the DNA is TGCGCCAGCAGCCTGCGAGGGGGTGATACTGAAGCTTTCTTT. Translated: CASSLRGGDTEAFF.

The rearrangement joins TRBV6-6 to TRBJ2-7; no clear D gene. The germline V gene encodes CDR1 MNHNY and CDR2 SVGAGI (reference sequence). V was trimmed by 6 bases and J by 6 bases, leaving 9 bases between them. The CDR3 is made up of 11 amino acids. For the CDR3, the DNA is TGTGCCAGCAGACAAGATGGCGAGCAGTACTTC. Translating gives CASRQDGEQYF.

The rearrangement joins TRBV19 to TRBJ2-3; 9 nucleotides agree with TRBD1. Germline CDR1 LNHDA, CDR2 SQIVND (reference sequence). Trimming took 5 bases from V and 6 from J; bases not matched to a gene: 12. The CDR3 consists of 16 residues. The CDR3 DNA sequence: TGTGCCAGTAGTCCGCAACGAGGACAGGGGTACGATACGCAGTATTTT. Translating it yields CASSPQRGQGYDTQYF.

The genes are TRBV10-2 and TRBJ2-7; perhaps TRBD2 as D (5 bases). V lost 10 bases and J lost 7, with 23 bases in between. Germline assignment: CDR1 WSHSY and CDR2 SAAADI. The CDR3 runs 14 residues. The CDR3 sequence is CATASPTRTGEQYF. For the CDR3, the DNA is TGCGCCACCGCCTCCCCGACCAGGACGGGAGAGCAGTACTTC.

This clone was observed a handful of times. An end of the junction differs from the germline gene, which may be a read error. This rearrangement joins TRBV7-7 to TRBJ2-5, with 15 bases identical to TRBD2. The CDR3 extends over 17 amino acids. CDR1 SSHAT and CDR2 FNYEAQ come from the germline V gene (reference sequence). The CDR3 is CASSSGLAGGTQETQYF. CDR3 in DNA: TGTGCTAGCAGCTCGGGACTAGCGGGGGGTACACAAGAGACCCAGTACTTC.

The chain employs TRBV5-1 and TRBJ1-2; tentatively, D is TRBD1 (5 bases). V was clipped by 2 bases and J by 2 bases, with 13 bases between them. Germline V gene lookup returns CDR1 SGHRS and CDR2 YFSETQ. The CDR3 contains 15 residues. The CDR3 DNA sequence: TGCGCCAGCAGCTTAAACGTGGCAGGGAACTATGGCTACACCTTC. Translating gives CASSLNVAGNYGYTF.

This sequence joins TRBV30 and TRBJ1-2, with a weak D call TRBD1 (6 bases). The V end was cut by 5 bases, the J end by 7 bases, with 11 bases between. Germline V gives CDR1 GTSNPN, CDR2 SVGIG (reference sequence). The CDR3 covers 11 residues. This CDR3 reads CAWAQGGGYTF. The CDR3 DNA sequence: TGTGCCTGGGCACAGGGCGGTGGCTACACCTTC.

V is TRBV7-3 and J is TRBJ1-6, with 10 bases lining up with TRBD1. The CDR3 sequence is 15 residues long. The germline V gene encodes CDR1 SGHTA and CDR2 FQGTGA. J gave up 7 bases and V 2 bases, and 2 bases lay outside the gene matches. CDR3 sequence: CASSLGDRGNSPLHF. The CDR3 DNA reads TGTGCCAGCAGCTTAGGGGACAGGGGCAATTCACCCCTCCACTTT.